This TCR beta chain emerged from a study of cytomegalovirus exposure and HLA in healthy donors. Study as a whole: The use of the same platform for the 90 to 150 validation repertoires and the roughly 630 first-cohort repertoires was reported by a later analysis.

This clone was detected only a few times. Sequencing used immunoSEQ multiplex PCR; TCRdb keeps in-frame clones, though not all of them. The sample has 150,000 to 200,000 clones; just under 85% are singletons. Sequenced input: PBMCs. This sequence was found in a man younger than 40 in good health and CMV-seropositive.

This CDR3 is CASSDSGGGGSGANVLTF. In DNA, the CDR3 is TGTGCCAGCAGTGACTCTGGAGGGGGGGGCTCTGGGGCCAACGTCCTGACTTTC. The chain has TRBV6-4 and TRBJ2-6, with D maybe TRBD2 (7 bases). Germline CDR1 reads MRHNA; CDR2 reads SNTAGT. This CDR3 comprises 18 residues. V was shortened by 0 bases and J by 0 bases, with 12 bases between the two germline ends.